The clone carrying this TCR beta chain was seen just once. The CDR3 covers 18 residues. V was pared by 0 bases and J by 7 bases, with 15 bases of the junction left unmatched. Per the original methods: Nucleated cell number was recorded as an estimate derived from reference gene primer amplification. Clones were read by immunoSEQ multiplex PCR, and TCRdb kept only the in-frame ones, dropping some. V and J calls plus clone size are reproduced from that table; the DNA served to infer D and trimming. This table holds 85,000 to 130,000 clones, approximately 88% found once. The record originates from a study of blood T cell repertoires in COVID-19. Study at large: Some COVID-19 samples were acute and others convalescent; all came from the United States, Italy and Spain. The analysed material was cDNA or gDNA that came from T cells, B-cell-depleted T cells, or PBMCs.

The sample taken for sequencing was peripheral blood. V is TRBV23-1 and J is TRBJ1-5; TRBD1 aligns across 7 bases. TRBV23-1 qualifies as an ORF whose function is uncertain. The clonotype comes from a woman aged 55-70 years with acute or convalescent COVID-19. The CDR3 is CASSQSPKGTASQQPQHF. CDR3 nucleotide sequence: TGCGCCAGCAGTCAATCTCCCAAAGGGACAGCATCTCAACAGCCCCAGCATTTT.